Below, 6 T cell receptor beta chains from the same sample are listed, as sequenced in a study of T cell responses to AZD1222 COVID-19 vaccine. The table came from immunoSEQ multiplex PCR; TCRdb's copy has only in-frame clones and leaves some out. The sample has 25,000 to 30,000 clones, around 80% seen once. Material: peripheral blood, obtained on day 0 of AZD1222 vaccination. These receptors originate from an adult in good health.

J is TRBJ1-6 and V is TRBV5-6; D remains unclear. Germline CDR1 is SGHDT and CDR2 is YYEEEE. Between the trimmed V and J ends, which lost 4 bases and 10 bases, there was a span of 15 bases. This CDR3 is 14 amino acids long. The chain's CDR3 is CASSPTTGTSPLHF. DNA for the CDR3: TGTGCCAGCAGCCCCACTACGGGAACGTCACCCCTCCACTTT.

The chain couples TRBV7-9 to TRBJ1-2, with D perhaps TRBD1 (6 bases). The CDR3 spans 17 residues. V dropped 6 bases and J dropped 3 bases, with 23 bases sitting between them. Germline-derived CDR1 and CDR2 are SEHNR and FQNEAQ (reference sequence). CDR3 residues: CASRGQGGAGAYYGYTF. The CDR3, as DNA: TGTGCCAGCAGAGGTCAAGGCGGGGCAGGGGCCTACTATGGCTACACCTTC.

The rearrangement uses TRBV3-1 (or the pseudogene TRBV3-2) and TRBJ2-7; 10 nucleotides agree with TRBD2. The CDR3 sequence is 15 residues long. The germline V gene encodes CDR1 LGHDT and CDR2 YNNKEL (reference sequence). Trimming removed 4 bases from V and 3 bases from J; junction bases left unmatched: 6. The CDR3 nucleotides read TGTGCCAGCAGCCTGGGGGCTAGCGGGAGCTACGAGCAGTACGTC. Protein product: CASSLGASGSYEQYV.

The V gene is TRBV5-1, the J gene TRBJ2-1; D gene unclear. V was pared by 3 bases and J by 10 bases, with 11 bases between. Germline V CDR1 and CDR2: SGHRS, YFSETQ. This CDR3 has 12 residues. The CDR3 sequence: CASSSSLDEQFF. CDR3 bases: TGCGCCAGCAGCTCGTCATTAGACGAGCAGTTCTTC.

The chain has TRBV30 and TRBJ1-5; no clear D. The germline V gene encodes CDR1 GTSNPN and CDR2 SVGIG (reference sequence). The CDR3 totals 13 residues. V gave up 3 bases and J gave up 3 bases, with 9 bases separating them. The DNA of the CDR3 is TGTGCCTGGAGCCTTCGCAACAATCAGCCCCAGCATTTT. Residues: CAWSLRNNQPQHF.

The rearrangement uses TRBV15 and TRBJ2-1; 9 bases line up with TRBD1. The CDR3 covers 15 residues. J gave up 3 bases and V 4 bases, and 4 bases lay outside the gene matches. The germline CDR1 and CDR2 sequences are LNHNV and YYDKDF (reference sequence). The CDR3 coding sequence is TGTGCCACCAGCAACCGGGACAGGGACTACAATGAGCAGTTCTTC. It specifies CATSNRDRDYNEQFF.